The sequence of this T cell receptor (beta chain) was determined in a study of blood T cell repertoires in COVID-19. On the study more broadly: Samples of COVID-19 (acute and convalescent) were obtained from the United States, Italy and Spain. Sources were T cells, B-cell-depleted T cells, or PBMCs; the material itself was cDNA or gDNA.

In the authors' workflow: Estimation of nucleated cell counts relied on the amplification of reference gene primers. TCRdb's table, derived via immunoSEQ multiplex PCR, lists solely in-frame clones and lacks some. From that table come the V and J calls and clone size; the DNA was used to work out D and trimming. The repertoire holds about 300,000 clones, with approximately 86% as singletons. The CDR3 runs 15 residues. Germline CDR1 MNHEY, CDR2 SVGEGT. V shed 0 bases and J shed 3 bases, with 12 bases lying between them. The sample comprised peripheral blood. V usage is TRBV6-2 or TRBV6-3 and J usage is TRBJ2-7; no definite D call. The sequence came from a man aged 18-30 years with active or convalescent COVID-19. The CDR3, as DNA: TGTGCCAGCAGTTACTCGCGCTATCTAAACTACGAGCAGTACTTC. This sequence encodes CASSYSRYLNYEQYF.